Listed below are T cell receptor beta chains from one sample, sequenced in a study of T cell responses to AZD1222 COVID-19 vaccine. Only in-frame clones appear in the TCRdb table, and some are missing; sequencing was by immunoSEQ multiplex PCR. The sample has about 150,000 clones; under 95% are singletons. The sample in question was peripheral blood, obtained on day 0 of AZD1222 vaccination. These receptors were taken from an adult in good health. Each CDR3 is given with its conserved first and last residue. The D gene is left open where the match is weak. A clone size is listed for some rows: how often the clone was seen (once, few, many), or a class if it is expanded.

d_call	j_call	clone_size	v_call	cdr3_aa	cdr3_nt
.	TRBJ2-1	.	TRBV11-2	CASSFGTLPGGEQFF	TGTGCCAGCAGCTTCGGGACTCTTCCTGGGGGTGAGCAGTTCTTC
TRBD1	TRBJ1-1	.	TRBV3-1/TRBV3-2	CASSRAGGWTEAFF	TGTGCCAGCAGCCGCGCAGGGGGCTGGACTGAAGCTTTCTTT
.	TRBJ2-1	.	TRBV12-5	CASGPQGGEQFF	TGTGCTAGTGGTCCCCAGGGTGGTGAGCAGTTCTTC
.	TRBJ1-1	.	TRBV2	CASSSQRLDTEAFF	TGTGCCAGCAGTTCACAGCGACTTGACACTGAAGCTTTCTTT
.	TRBJ2-5	.	TRBV5-1	CASSLGPQGTQYF	TGCGCCAGCAGCTTGGGACCTCAGGGGACCCAGTACTTC
.	TRBJ1-5	.	TRBV28	CASSLTARVSNQPQHF	TGTGCCAGCAGTTTAACCGCCAGGGTAAGCAATCAGCCCCAGCATTTT
TRBD2	TRBJ2-5	.	TRBV11-2	CASSLDGLATETQYF	TGTGCCAGCAGCTTAGATGGACTAGCGACGGAGACCCAGTACTTC
.	TRBJ1-4	once	TRBV18	CASSPGTHPNEKLFF	TGTGCCAGCTCGCCAGGGACTCACCCTAATGAAAAACTGTTTTTT
.	TRBJ1-5	.	TRBV5-1	CASSLTGGNQPQHF	TGCGCCAGCAGCTTGACGGGGGGCAATCAGCCCCAGCATTTT
.	TRBJ1-2	.	TRBV6-6	CASRLVGVAYGYTF	TGTGCCAGCAGACTCGTTGGGGTGGCCTATGGCTACACCTTC
TRBD2	TRBJ2-2	.	TRBV6-5	CASSTSAGELFF	TGTGCCAGCAGTACTAGCGCAGGGGAGCTGTTTTTT
TRBD2	TRBJ2-2	.	TRBV2	CASRIAGVDTGELFF	TGTGCCAGCAGAATAGCGGGAGTGGACACCGGGGAGCTGTTTTTT
.	TRBJ2-4	.	TRBV9	CASSVPGNIQYF	TGTGCCAGCAGCGTCCCTGGAAACATTCAGTACTTC
.	TRBJ2-7	.	TRBV21-1	CASSKSFRDRQRTASYEQYF	TGTGCCAGCAGCAAATCCTTTCGGGACAGACAGAGGACGGCTTCCTACGAGCAGTACTTC
.	TRBJ2-1	.	TRBV3-1/TRBV3-2	CASSPRPGGAYNEQFF	TGTGCCAGCAGCCCCCGCCCTGGCGGCGCCTACAATGAGCAGTTCTTC
TRBD1	TRBJ2-2	.	TRBV5-1	CASSLAGQGNTGELFF	TGCGCCAGCAGCTTGGCGGGACAGGGGAACACCGGGGAGCTGTTTTTT